This TCR beta chain derives from a study of human T cells and chemical hapten exposure (dated by TCRdb to about 2021). General notes on the study: For sensitization, 2% DPC in acetone was applied to a roughly 2 cm by roughly 2 cm area of upper inner arm skin. Throughout the approximately 24-week study period, patients were also given weekly therapeutic DPC doses on the scalp. Patch testing was performed on the upper back with Finn chambers containing 0.01% DPC, and the patch tests were scored after 6 days according to International Contact Dermatitis Research Group standards. Alopecia areata with under or over 50% scalp involvement, alopecia totalis and alopecia universalis were represented in the patient cohort, which was mostly female. Libraries were pooled for sequencing, and variation in per-sample TCR yields was attributed mainly to small differences in library volumes within the pool. This study followed changes in the peripheral blood TCR repertoire in vivo during primary and secondary sensitization of alopecia patients to the hapten diphenylcyclopropenone (DPC). Patient blood was sampled pre-sensitization (week 0) and at 2, 6 and about 24 weeks after DPC sensitization. Approximately 28 alopecia patients gave blood for TCR sequencing at one to four time points (pre-sensitization, 2, 6 and 24 weeks).

The time point label here, explained by the study, means: patch test 3, about 24 weeks after DPC sensitization. The sample's treatment or condition label is to be understood as: therapeutic diphenylcyclopropenone sensitization with weekly scalp DPC. Blood at each patch-test visit was drawn before the patch test was applied. Patients were considered eligible if aged 18 to 70, diagnosed with alopecia and deemed suitable for DPC therapy, and patients were excluded if pregnant. Total RNA was extracted from unfractionated whole blood collected in Tempus Blood RNA tubes. V lost 2 bases and J lost 2 bases; the stretch between them is 13 bases long. CDR1 and CDR2, looked up from the germline V gene (reference sequence), are LNHNV and YYDKDF. The CDR3 covers 16 residues, taking in both the cysteine and the phenylalanine. Just the 48-base CDR3 DNA is kept, in frame starting at base 1. The library was made by RACE. TCRdb lists the instrument as NextSeq 500. During library preparation, unique molecular identifiers were attached to individual cDNA molecules so that TCRs could be counted quantitatively and reproducibly. Each blood RNA sample was used to sequence both TCR alpha and TCR beta chains. The paper's data handling went like this. The median number of TCRs per sample was approximately 98,000, ranging from about 20,000 to 750,000. V, J and CDR3 annotation of the TCR reads was performed with the Decombinator software suite. For the PS versus PT1 abundance plots, all samples were subsampled to the same number of TCRs (28,000). TCRs were defined as expanded if absent before sensitization and observed at least eight times at the 2-week time point. TCRdb ran its own pipeline on the public reads, namely fastp trimming at Q25 and MiXCR clone calling, and kept in-frame beta chains. For every CDR3 protein sequence, its rows merge into one entry that carries the most common genes and DNA. TCRdb, not the authors, supplied the V and J calls. This sample lists over 55,000 distinct CDR3 sequences; around 10% were detected once. The ten largest clones capture approximately 1.4% of the sample.

The paper's findings and limits, for the study overall: Expanded TCRs formed significantly more large CDR3 similarity clusters than pre-sensitization or healthy control sets, consistent with antigen-driven responses. DPC sensitization did not change how many TCRs were above 1 in 1000 frequency, and no evidence was found of alterations in global repertoire structure. All patients had alopecia, a presumed autoimmune disease, so their immune response might differ from that of healthy individuals. Repeated subsampling changed both the strength of the expansion versus patch-test correlation and the threshold at which the correlation became significant. The number of PT1 expanded TCRs positively correlated with patch test score, significant at thresholds 8, 16 and 32 but not 4.

This clonotype was detected many times. Its antigen remains unidentified. Base qualities were left out, and no much larger clone turns up one base away. The sequence links TRBV15 to TRBJ1-5; there is no confident call for the D gene. The sequence came from a woman between 45 and 60 years old with alopecia areata. Some clones in this sample may be carry-over from other donors' samples. Sample: whole blood, taken in connection with sensitization to the hapten diphenylcyclopropenone (DPC). The CDR3 protein sequence reads: CATSRRLGFGNQPQHF. The base sequence is TGTGCCACCAGCAGACGGTTGGGGTTTGGCAATCAGCCCCAGCATTTT.